Following are 9 T cell receptor beta chains from one sample sequenced in a study of blood T cell repertoires in COVID-19. Some clones are missing from TCRdb's copy, which holds only in-frame ones; the method was immunoSEQ multiplex PCR. In the table there are 210,000 or so clones, 92% of which are singletons. The source material was peripheral blood. These receptors originate from a man aged 25-40 years with acute or convalescent COVID-19.

The CDR3 DNA sequence: TGTGCCAGCAGTTACAACAGGGGGCGCCGGGACTATGGCTACACCTTC. Protein sequence: CASSYNRGRRDYGYTF. The rearrangement uses TRBV28 and TRBJ1-2; 9 positions agree with TRBD1. CDR3 length equals 16 residues. Per the germline V gene, CDR1 is MDHEN and CDR2 is SYDVKM. V shed 4 bases, J shed 3 bases, and the junction held 9 bases outside the gene matches.

J is TRBJ1-2 and V is TRBV2, with 11 positions matching TRBD1. The CDR3 extends over 14 amino acids. Germline V gene data show CDR1 as SNHLY and CDR2 as FYNNEI. With V trimmed by 4 bases and J by 8 bases, 6 bases remained unmatched. Here the CDR3 reads CASSAGQGAGGYTF. In DNA, the CDR3 is TGTGCCAGCAGTGCCGGACAGGGGGCAGGGGGCTACACCTTC.

The rearrangement links TRBV11-2 to TRBJ1-1, with 9 bases fitting TRBD1. Looked up from germline, CDR1 is SGHAT and CDR2 is FQNNGV. This CDR3 contains 15 residues. The V and J ends lost 5 bases and 5 bases, in that order; junction bases with no gene match: 9. This CDR3 reads CASSVYGQGRTEAFF. CDR3 in DNA: TGTGCCAGCAGCGTGTATGGACAGGGGAGAACTGAAGCTTTCTTT.

The V and J genes are TRBV6-6 and TRBJ1-5; tentative D call: TRBD1 (6 bases). The V gene's germline CDR1 is MNHNY and CDR2 SVGAGI (reference sequence). V was cut by 11 bases and J by 8 bases, with 16 bases left in between. CDR3 size: 12 residues. The CDR3 coding sequence is TGTGCCGGCGGGAGGGGGGCTGAGCCCCAGCATTTT. It encodes CAGGRGAEPQHF.

The chain employs TRBV5-4 and TRBJ2-3, with D perhaps TRBD2 (6 bases). CDR1 and CDR2 from the germline V gene are SGHNT and YYREEE (reference sequence). Trimming removed 2 bases at V and 4 bases at J, with 17 bases between. The CDR3 covers 16 residues. This CDR3 is CASSFGGRPSADTQYF. DNA for the CDR3: TGTGCCAGCAGCTTCGGGGGTCGGCCTTCGGCAGATACGCAGTATTTT.

In its sample, this clone was seen once. The chain uses TRBV5-1 and TRBJ1-1; 9 bases align to TRBD1. In germline, CDR1 is SGHRS, CDR2 YFSETQ. The CDR3 sequence is 13 residues long. The V segment lost 7 bases and the J segment 1 base; nucleotides outside the gene matches: 2. CDR3 coding DNA: TGCGCCAGCGGGGACAGGGAGAACACTGAAGCTTTCTTT. This gives the protein CASGDRENTEAFF.

This chain links TRBV30 with TRBJ2-3; 9 positions agree with TRBD1. This CDR3 is built from 15 residues. V lost 5 bases to trimming and J lost 3 bases; unmatched junction nucleotides: 9. CDR1 is GTSNPN and CDR2 is SVGIG in the germline V gene (reference sequence). CDR3 nucleotides: TGTGCCTGGTCCCCCGGACAGGGGTTTACAGATACGCAGTATTTT. Protein: CAWSPGQGFTDTQYF.

The CDR3: CASSTQGGEQYF. In DNA, the CDR3 is TGCGCCAGCAGCACACAGGGTGGCGAGCAGTACTTC. The gene calls are TRBV5-1 and TRBJ2-7, with D possibly TRBD1 on 6 matching bases. V gave up 4 bases and J gave up 6 bases, with 11 bases separating them. Germline-derived CDR1 and CDR2 are SGHRS and YFSETQ. The CDR3 is made up of 12 amino acids.

This chain joins TRBV27 and TRBJ2-4; a possible D gene is TRBD1 (6 bases). CDR3 size: 14 residues. Trimming removed 6 bases at V and 8 bases at J, with 17 bases between. Looked up from germline, CDR1 is MNHEY and CDR2 is SMNVEV (reference sequence). CDR3 nucleotides: TGTGCCAGCAGGGACTTCAGGGGCACATACATTCAGTACTTC. Amino acids: CASRDFRGTYIQYF.